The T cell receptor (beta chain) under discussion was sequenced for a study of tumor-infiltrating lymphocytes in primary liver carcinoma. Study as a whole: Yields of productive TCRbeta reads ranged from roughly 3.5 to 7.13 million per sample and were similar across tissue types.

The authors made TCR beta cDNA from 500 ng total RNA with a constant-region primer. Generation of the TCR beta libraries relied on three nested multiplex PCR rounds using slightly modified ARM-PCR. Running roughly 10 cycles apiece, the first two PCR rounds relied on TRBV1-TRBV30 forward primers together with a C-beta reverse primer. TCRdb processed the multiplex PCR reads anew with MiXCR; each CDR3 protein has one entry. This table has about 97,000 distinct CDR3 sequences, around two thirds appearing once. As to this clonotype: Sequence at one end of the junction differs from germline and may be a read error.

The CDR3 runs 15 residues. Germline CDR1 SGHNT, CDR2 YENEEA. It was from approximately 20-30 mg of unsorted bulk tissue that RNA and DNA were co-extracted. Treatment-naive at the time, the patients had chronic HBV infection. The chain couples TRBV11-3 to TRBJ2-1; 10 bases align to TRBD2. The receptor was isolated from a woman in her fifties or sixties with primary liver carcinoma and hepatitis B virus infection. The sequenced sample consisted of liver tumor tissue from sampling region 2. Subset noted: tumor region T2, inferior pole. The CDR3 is CATSLGTSGKLEQFF. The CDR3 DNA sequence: TGTGCCACCAGCTTAGGAACTAGCGGGAAGCTTGAACAGTTCTTT.